This T cell receptor beta chain was found in a study of blood T cell repertoires in COVID-19. Study context: T cells, B-cell-depleted T cells, or PBMCs supplied cDNA or gDNA.

Deletions cut 6 bases from V and 1 base from J, with 18 bases between. CDR3 size: 16 residues. In germline, CDR1 is SGHNT, CDR2 YENEEA. Generated by immunoSEQ multiplex PCR, the TCRdb table keeps only in-frame clones and is missing some. The sample records fewer than 200,000 clones, roughly 86% being singletons. The source material was peripheral blood. This chain joins TRBV11-3 and TRBJ1-1; a weak D match, TRBD1 (5 bases). The clonotype comes from a man aged 40-49 years with active or convalescent COVID-19. This chain's CDR3 is CASREGTPGQNTEAFF. The CDR3 DNA sequence: TGTGCCAGCAGGGAAGGTACCCCAGGGCAGAACACTGAAGCTTTCTTT.